This T cell receptor beta chain was profiled in a study of cytomegalovirus exposure and HLA in healthy donors. The wider study: HLA-typed donors contributed some 85 million unique TCRs, which were held in an early data release. Within the Caucasian-associated ancestry cluster were around 80% of the roughly 400 genotyped donors.

13 Jbeta primers and 60 Vbeta primers were used for the PCR. Sequenced by immunoSEQ multiplex PCR; TCRdb stores in-frame clones only, minus some. The sample lists some 200,000 clones, around 77% occurring once. V lost 2 bases and J lost 6, with 8 bases in between. Germline V CDR1 and CDR2: MNHEY, SVGAGI. This CDR3 comprises 13 residues. Findings and caveats of the study: When analyzed later, a missense DCLRE1C variant was found to be linked to TCR beta V- and J-gene trimming.

This clone was counted only a few times. The antigen is not known. The sample consisted of PBMCs. V and J are TRBV6-5 and TRBJ1-5; TRBD1 might be the D (6 bases). The clonotype comes from a woman aged 30 to 39 in good health and CMV-seronegative. In DNA, the CDR3 is TGTGCCAGCAGTTACGACAGGAGTCAGCCCCAGCATTTT. Protein product: CASSYDRSQPQHF.